These T cell receptor beta chains were read from a single sample in a study of shared clonotypes between healthy human individuals. Assay used: immunoSEQ multiplex PCR; TCRdb lists only in-frame clones, some missing. The table has roughly 2.2 million clones, approximately 90% seen once. Sequencing input: naive CD4+ T cells from PBMCs. The source of these receptors is a man aged 18 to 29 in good health. Some clones in this sample may be carry-over from other donors' samples. CDR3s include the opening cysteine and the closing phenylalanine or tryptophan. The D gene is left open where the match is weak. Clone size is not always given. Where it is, it says once, few, many or a class for expanded clones.

TRBJ2-7	TRBV10-1	NA	NA	CASSLFQGSYEQYF	TGCGCCAGCAGTCTTTTCCAAGGCTCCTACGAGCAGTACTTC
TRBJ2-5	TRBV11-2	once	TRBD2	CASSHSGTSGKETQYF	TGTGCCAGCAGCCATTCCGGGACTAGCGGAAAAGAGACCCAGTACTTC
TRBJ2-7	TRBV19	NA	NA	CASSDHRGGTYEQYF	TGTGCCAGTAGCGACCACAGGGGGGGAACCTACGAGCAGTACTTC
TRBJ2-1	TRBV27	NA	NA	CASSFKFGSYGTQPNEQFF	TGTGCCAGCAGTTTTAAATTTGGGAGCTATGGGACCCAACCCAATGAGCAGTTCTTC
TRBJ2-5	TRBV5-1	once	NA	CASSLSGGQPQETQYF	TGCGCCAGCAGCTTGTCCGGGGGGCAACCCCAAGAGACCCAGTACTTC
TRBJ2-1	TRBV19	NA	TRBD2	CASSTPGLAGGGEQFF	TGTGCCAGTAGTACCCCGGGACTAGCGGGAGGGGGTGAGCAGTTCTTC
TRBJ2-2	TRBV27	once	NA	CASSPHGSTGELFF	TGTGCCAGCAGCCCCCACGGGAGCACCGGGGAGCTGTTTTTT
TRBJ2-7	TRBV18	NA	NA	CASSPRDPQILGDEQYF	TGTGCCAGCTCACCACGAGACCCACAGATCTTGGGGGACGAGCAGTACTTC
TRBJ2-3	TRBV6-1	NA	NA	CASSRDIQGDTQYF	TGTGCCAGCAGTCGGGACATCCAGGGGGATACGCAGTATTTT
TRBJ2-7	TRBV7-2	NA	NA	CASSLFREQYF	TGTGCCAGCAGCCTTTTTAGAGAGCAGTACTTC
TRBJ1-2	TRBV9	once	NA	CASSVSPQGLGYGYTF	TGTGCCAGCAGCGTTTCGCCCCAGGGGTTAGGCTATGGCTACACCTTC
TRBJ1-1	TRBV2	few	TRBD1	CASRWDREGWDTEAFF	TGTGCCAGTAGGTGGGACAGGGAAGGTTGGGACACTGAAGCTTTCTTT
TRBJ2-2	TRBV5-6	NA	TRBD2	CASSAGLAATGELFF	TGTGCCAGCAGCGCCGGACTAGCGGCTACCGGGGAGCTGTTTTTT
TRBJ2-2	TRBV9	NA	TRBD2	CASSVRTSGTIAGELFF	TGTGCCAGCAGCGTACGGACTAGCGGGACGATAGCCGGGGAGCTGTTTTTT
TRBJ2-5	TRBV7-9	NA	NA	CASSFRAPARGETQYF	TGTGCCAGCAGCTTCCGAGCCCCTGCCCGCGGAGAGACCCAGTACTTC
TRBJ2-1	TRBV5-1	NA	NA	CASSLRESSYNEQFF	TGCGCCAGCAGCTTGAGAGAGAGCTCCTACAATGAGCAGTTCTTC
TRBJ1-1	TRBV19	NA	NA	CATWRRDTEAFF	TGTGCCACCTGGCGCCGGGACACTGAAGCTTTCTTT
TRBJ1-5	TRBV19	NA	NA	CARILSNQPQHF	TGTGCCAGGATTCTTAGCAATCAGCCCCAGCATTTT
TRBJ2-2	TRBV28	NA	TRBD2	CASSLWVAGEANTGELFF	TGTGCCAGCAGTTTATGGGTAGCGGGCGAGGCGAACACCGGGGAGCTGTTTTTT
TRBJ2-5	TRBV28	NA	TRBD2	CASRISGRYRETQYF	TGTGCCAGCAGAATTAGCGGGAGGTATCGAGAGACCCAGTACTTC